A single T cell receptor (beta chain) is shown here with its context. It has no known antigen specificity. No base quality values were provided; no much bigger clone lies one nucleotide off. Its CDR3 holds 14 amino acids, cysteine through phenylalanine. Only the CDR3 part of the read is kept: 42 bases, read in frame from the first base. CDR1 is given as SGHRS and CDR2 as YFSETQ, both from the germline V gene. Using the deep immunoSEQ assay, multiplex PCR amplified TCR CDR3 regions from genomic DNA. Genomic DNA extracted from each cell subset was distributed evenly over all wells of several immunoSEQ 96-well plates, and each plate served as one replicate. Each replicate PCR for sorted subsets received approximately 200 ng genomic DNA, equal to about 30,000 T cell genomes. Purified libraries were measured with a Qubit 3.0 fluorometer, size-checked on a Bioanalyzer 2100, and measured again with the KAPA Library Quantification kit. A separate single-read 150-cycle Illumina NextSeq 550 flow cell was used to sequence each immunoSEQ 96-well plate. For the original study's pipeline: The immunoSEQ output contained only junctional sequences without quality scores, so filtering could not match that applied to full-length reads. To assign V/J genes and CDR3, sequences were annotated using PyIR, a Python wrapper for IgBLAST v1.9, with IMGT germline references. Reads were removed for weak V/J assignments (E-value above 1e-6), missing CDR3, stop codons, out-of-frame junctions, or ambiguous translated residues. V3J clonotypes were defined as sequences sharing the same inferred V gene, J gene, and CDR3 amino acid sequence. The percentage overlap between two repertoires was calculated by dividing the number of shared unique clonotypes by the size of the smaller repertoire. Richness of each repertoire was evaluated using RTK rarefaction, the Chao1 estimator, and Recon v2.1 estimates of unobserved clonotypes. For all TCRbeta clonotypes obtained by the gDNA method from a few donors, generation probabilities were computed with OLGA. TCRdb obtained this table from immuneACCESS and retained in-frame rearrangements with V and J assigned. These tables miss some clones; where compared with another copy, unresolved V genes account for less than half of the shortfall, and the remainder is unexplained. The V and J calls and the clone size are those of that table, but D and trimming were determined from the DNA. This sample holds 630,000 or so clones; roughly 98% were observed only once. Jointly, the top ten make up 0.25% to 0.35% of the sample.

The sample comes from a study of shared clonotypes between healthy human individuals (dated by TCRdb to about 2020). Background on the whole study: A couple of women and a few men aged 18 to 49 years were included in the cohort. Blood TCR repertoires of about 5 healthy adults were deeply sequenced to estimate repertoire size and the extent of clonotype sharing between individuals. For each donor, CD4 naive and CD4 memory were each given three plates, CD8 naive was given two plates, and CD8 memory was given one plate. To increase sequencing depth and limit assay-specific biases, different laboratories used diverse techniques to prepare libraries and sequence TCR repertoires. Between about 0.94 and 8.9 billion PBMCs per donor were obtained by leukapheresis. Results and caveats for the whole study, not just this receptor: Higher generation probabilities were observed for clonotypes shared by all four sorted-subset donors than for non-shared clonotypes. The genetic and exposure-history diversity represented was limited by the small number of donors. Pairwise subsampling indicated that sequencing depth was expected to affect the degree of clonotype sharing among donors. Only blood was sampled, and tissue TCR repertoires likely differ from those in blood. Naive subsets generally had larger estimated clonotype richness than memory subsets did. Incomplete sequencing was indicated by rarefaction of sorted-subset datasets, despite the large sequencing depth. Across four donors, approximately 4.6% of naive CD4, roughly 3.4% of naive CD8, 2% to 2.5% of memory CD4, and about 0.44% of memory CD8 clonotypes were shared.

CD8 naive samples were CD45RO-negative cells positively selected for CCR7, giving a CD45RA+CCR7+ population that excluded TemRA cells. The donors were healthy, HIV-negative adults with no recently reported acute infections or vaccinations. Every donor was a Caucasian adult residing in Nashville, Tennessee, USA. Blood was obtained by leukapheresis, after which PBMCs were separated by Ficoll-Histopaque density gradient centrifugation and cryopreserved in liquid nitrogen vapor phase. Analytical flow cytometry was used to check the purity and quantity of each magnetically sorted T cell population. Genomic DNA was isolated from each sorted fraction and quantified by UV absorbance on a Nanodrop 2000c.

This TCR was recovered from a man aged 25-40 years in good health. Recombination linked TRBV5-1 to TRBJ2-5, with an unclear D gene assignment. The DNA end is a closer match to TRBJ2-7, so the J assignment may be wrong. Input material: naive CD8+ T cells sorted from blood. Explained via the paper, the cell subset or site label denotes: CD45RA+CCR7+. For the CDR3, the sequence is CASSLYGSSYEQYF. In nucleotide form, the sequence is TGCGCCAGCAGCTTGTACGGTAGCTCCTACGAGCAGTACTTC.